This T cell receptor beta chain was captured by sequencing in a study of OX40 agonist ivuxolimab in advanced cancers. As for the study in general: Patients received ivuxolimab, an intravenous treatment, every 2 weeks at 0.01 to 10 mg/kg.

Study-level results: At 0.1 to 3.0 mg/kg and by week 6, CD4+ and CD8+ T cells in the blood had expanded clonally. On average, a greater number of expanded clones characterised CD8+ T cells relative to CD4+.

Produced via immunoSEQ multiplex PCR; TCRdb's table is partial and in-frame only. The sample has about 68,000 clones, roughly nine tenths seen once. Note on this clone: Its antigen is not known.

This TCR came from an adult with an advanced solid tumor such as melanoma, head and neck, liver or kidney cancer. The specimen was CD4+ or CD8+ T cells sorted from blood, collected in a trial of the OX40 agonist ivuxolimab.

CDR3 residues: CASSAGTSPGELFF. The CDR3 DNA sequence: TGTGCCAGCAGTGCCGGGACTAGCCCTGGGGAGCTGTTTTTT. The chain employs TRBV6-6 and TRBJ2-2; 9 nucleotides match TRBD2. V lost 5 bases and J lost 8; bases outside the gene matches: 6. The CDR3 loop spans 14 amino acids. Germline assignment: CDR1 MNHNY and CDR2 SVGAGI (reference sequence).